This T cell receptor (beta chain) was retrieved from a study of T cell clonality in common variable immunodeficiency. With 2 bases removed from V and 4 bases from J, the gap between germline ends came to 15 bases. This CDR3 contains 16 residues. CDR1 is WSHSY and CDR2 is SAAADI in the germline V gene. Findings of the study overall: Compared with controls, CVID subjects had fewer shared TCRbeta clones. Fewer deletions and N-nucleotide insertions were reportedly seen in common variable immunodeficiency TCR beta sequences.

Equal genomic DNA amounts from CVID and control samples were sequenced. Repertoires were generated with immunoSEQ multiplex PCR, while TCRdb's copy carries only in-frame clones and drops some. The specimen has tens of thousands of clones, none found just once. As concerns this clone: Its antigen is still unknown. Read sequence stops 3 residues before the CDR3 end, and the germline J gene provides the missing end.

This TCR was sampled from a person aged 18 to 75 in good health. The V gene is TRBV10-2, the J gene TRBJ2-1; possibly TRBD2 for D (6 bases). The sequenced sample was peripheral blood mononuclear cells. CDR3: CASSEPGLQRYNEQFF. The DNA read from the CDR3 is TGCGCCAGCAGTGAGCCCGGACTACAGAGATACAATGAG.